These 28 T cell receptor beta chains originate from one sample sequenced in a study of T cell responses to AZD1222 COVID-19 vaccine. TCRdb's table, derived via immunoSEQ multiplex PCR, lists solely in-frame clones and lacks some. The sample has 15,000 to 20,000 clones, roughly nine tenths seen once. This specimen was peripheral blood, taken 28 days after the second AZD1222 dose. The source is an adult who received the AZD1222 COVID-19 vaccine.

This clone has only one observation. The chain uses TRBV11-2 and TRBJ1-2; TRBD1 agrees at 7 bases. After removal of 1 base from V and 4 bases from J, the junction contained 6 bases not matched to a gene. The CDR3 consists of 15 residues. The germline V gene encodes CDR1 SGHAT and CDR2 FQNNGV. The CDR3 sequence: CASSLAPGQLYGYTF. The DNA for the CDR3 is TGTGCCAGCAGCTTAGCCCCGGGACAGCTCTATGGCTACACCTTC.

The J gene is TRBJ2-2, the V gene TRBV5-1; tentatively, D is TRBD1 (5 bases). Trimming took off 6 bases at V and 0 bases at J, with 9 bases between the two ends. The CDR3 runs to 14 residues. Germline assignment: CDR1 SGHRS and CDR2 YFSETQ. The CDR3 sequence is CASIRTPNTGELFF. In DNA form, the CDR3 reads TGCGCCAGCATCCGGACACCGAACACCGGGGAGCTGTTTTTT.

The chain links TRBV2 to TRBJ2-3; the match to TRBD2 covers 10 bases. The CDR3 consists of 15 residues. Germline V gives CDR1 SNHLY, CDR2 FYNNEI. V lost 6 bases to trimming and J lost 3 bases; unmatched junction nucleotides: 6. The DNA for the CDR3 is TGTGCCAGCAGGGCCGGGACTAGCGTAACAGATACGCAGTATTTT. It encodes CASRAGTSVTDTQYF.

This chain joins TRBV19 and TRBJ1-2, with D possibly being TRBD1 (5 bases). V lost 5 bases and J 7 bases, leaving 14 bases between the germline ends. Germline V lookup: CDR1 LNHDA, CDR2 SQIVND (reference sequence). There are 13 residues in the CDR3. The CDR3: CASSADSIGGYTF. The CDR3 DNA reads as TGTGCCAGTAGTGCCGACAGTATAGGTGGCTACACCTTC. Full variable domain (missing parts from reference TRBV19 and TRBJ1-2): DGGITQSPKYLFRKEGQNVTLSCEQNLNHDAMYWYRQDPGQGLRLIYYSQIVNDFQKGDIAEGYSVSREKKESFPLTVTSAQKNPTAFYLCASSADSIGGYTFGSGTRLTVV.

This chain joins TRBV2 and TRBJ2-7, with 7 nucleotides matching TRBD1. The V gene end was trimmed by 7 bases and the J gene end by 4 bases; junction bases not matched to a gene: 1. The germline CDR1 and CDR2 sequences are SNHLY and FYNNEI. The CDR3 runs 11 residues. The CDR3 nucleotides read TGTGCCAGCAAACAGGGGTACGAGCAGTACTTC. Translated, it gives CASKQGYEQYF.

The V gene is TRBV29-1, the J gene TRBJ1-4; D unclear. V was pared by 4 bases and J by 3 bases, with 6 bases between. The CDR3 consists of 12 residues. Germline values: CDR1 SQVTM, CDR2 ANQGSEA. CDR3 nucleotide sequence: TGCAGCGTTGGGTTGGCTAATGAAAAACTGTTTTTT. This gives the protein CSVGLANEKLFF.

The V gene is TRBV27, the J gene TRBJ1-6; maybe TRBD1 (6 bases). The V gene's germline CDR1 is MNHEY and CDR2 SMNVEV (reference sequence). Between the trimmed V and J ends, which lost 5 bases and 7 bases, there was a span of 18 bases. The CDR3 totals 16 residues. Here the CDR3 DNA reads TGTGCCAGCAGTCCCCCCGGGGGGGCTCGCAATTCACCCCTCCACTTT. Translated, it gives CASSPPGGARNSPLHF.

The chain couples TRBV5-1 to TRBJ1-2; D might be TRBD1 (6 bases). The CDR3 length is 15 residues. V was clipped by 4 bases and J by 2 bases, with 15 bases between them. The germline gives CDR1 SGHRS, CDR2 YFSETQ. The CDR3 loop is CASSLSGQLNYGYTF. CDR3 bases: TGCGCCAGCAGCCTGTCCGGACAGCTGAACTATGGCTACACCTTC.

The chain is built from TRBV19 and TRBJ1-4; D remains unclear. CDR1 LNHDA and CDR2 SQIVND come from the germline V gene (reference sequence). The CDR3 sequence is 16 residues long. V was cut by 2 bases and J by 5 bases, with 15 bases left in between. The DNA of the CDR3 is TGTGCCAGTAGTATACTTTTCGGGCACCTAAATGAAAAACTGTTTTTT. It codes for CASSILFGHLNEKLFF.

The rearrangement uses TRBV28 and TRBJ2-1; 9 bases match TRBD2. Per the germline V gene, CDR1 is MDHEN and CDR2 is SYDVKM. The CDR3 is 14 residues long. J gave up 10 bases and V 8 bases, and 12 bases lay outside the gene matches. CDR3 sequence: CASCPAGGQREQFF. CDR3 sequence (DNA): TGTGCCAGCTGTCCTGCGGGAGGGCAACGGGAGCAGTTCTTC.

The chain joins TRBV4-1 to TRBJ2-3; either TRBD1 or TRBD2 may fit D (5 bases each). V was clipped by 2 bases and J by 1 base, with 22 bases between them. Germline CDR1 reads MGHRA; CDR2 reads YSYEKL. The CDR3 is 19 amino acids. CDR3 DNA: TGCGCCAGCAGCCAACGTATCATTTTGGGGGTTGGTGGCACAGATACGCAGTATTTT. Translating gives CASSQRIILGVGGTDTQYF.

The V gene is TRBV7-3, the J gene TRBJ2-7; D gene unclear. The CDR3 length is 15 residues. V was pared by 2 bases and J by 3 bases, with 14 bases between. CDR1 is SGHTA and CDR2 is FQGTGA in the germline V gene. The DNA for the CDR3 is TGTGCCAGCAGCTTAGAAGGTTACGGCGACTACGAGCAGTACTTC. Encoded protein: CASSLEGYGDYEQYF.

The chain employs TRBV3-1 (or the pseudogene TRBV3-2) and TRBJ1-1; D remains ambiguous. V was shortened by 4 bases and J by 0 bases, with 6 bases between the two germline ends. The germline CDR1 and CDR2 sequences are LGHDT and YNNKEL (reference sequence). This CDR3 comprises 13 residues. CDR3 in DNA: TGTGCCAGCAGCCTATTGGTGAACACTGAAGCTTTCTTT. It codes for CASSLLVNTEAFF.

V is TRBV19 and J is TRBJ2-3, with D possibly TRBD1 on 6 matching bases. The CDR3 runs to 14 residues. V was trimmed by 6 bases and J by 5 bases, leaving 15 bases between them. CDR1 is LNHDA and CDR2 is SQIVND in the germline V gene (reference sequence). The CDR3 spells CASRWGPNEDTQYF. CDR3 coding DNA: TGTGCCAGTAGGTGGGGGCCCAATGAAGATACGCAGTATTTT.

The chain has TRBV11-2 and TRBJ1-1; 10 nucleotides align to TRBD1. V gave up 5 bases and J gave up 5 bases; unmatched junction bases: 8. Germline CDR1 and CDR2: SGHAT and FQNNGV. CDR3 length: 15 amino acids. CDR3 nucleotides: TGTGCCAGCAGCACGGGACAGGGGTTAAGTACTGAAGCTTTCTTT. Its translation: CASSTGQGLSTEAFF.

The chain uses TRBV6-5 and TRBJ1-1; maybe TRBD1 (6 bases). CDR3 length equals 14 residues. The germline V gene encodes CDR1 MNHEY and CDR2 SVGAGI. The V gene lost 4 bases and the J gene lost 4 bases, with 13 bases spanning the gap. CDR3 amino acids: CASSFTGSRTEAFF. Written as DNA, the CDR3 is TGTGCCAGCAGTTTTACAGGGAGTCGCACTGAAGCTTTCTTT.

The CDR3 loop reads CATRGRGGHGYTF. DNA for the CDR3: TGTGCCACCAGGGGCAGGGGAGGCCATGGCTACACCTTC. The gene calls are TRBV24-1 and TRBJ1-2; TRBD1 is a possible D gene (6 bases). The germline V gene encodes CDR1 KGHDR and CDR2 SFDVKD. This CDR3 is 13 amino acids long. V lost 7 bases and J 6 bases, leaving 14 bases between the germline ends.

Notes on this clone: At one end, the junction sequence differs from germline, possibly due to a read error. The chain uses TRBV19 and TRBJ2-1; weak D call: TRBD2 (5 bases). The CDR3 is 14 amino acids. The germline V gene has CDR1 LNHDA and CDR2 SQIVND (reference sequence). CDR3 sequence (DNA): TGTGCCAGTAGTCTAGAGGGCCCCTACAATGAGCAGTTCTTC. Translated, it gives CASSLEGPYNEQFF.

The chain joins TRBV18 to TRBJ1-4, with D possibly matching TRBD1 (5 bases). This CDR3 is built from 15 residues. CDR1 and CDR2 (germline): KGHSH, LQKENI. Trimming pared 0 bases from V and 4 bases from J, leaving 9 bases between. The CDR3 region has the DNA TGTGCCAGCTCACCACCCGGGGCCGATAATGAAAAACTGTTTTTT. This codes for CASSPPGADNEKLFF.

V and J are TRBV5-4 and TRBJ2-3; no clear D gene. Germline CDR1 reads SGHNT; CDR2 reads YYREEE (reference sequence). Trimming removed 0 bases from V and 7 bases from J, with 12 bases in between. CDR3 length: 14 residues. The CDR3 sequence: CASSLALRKNTQYF. The CDR3 region has the DNA TGTGCCAGCAGCTTGGCCCTAAGGAAGAATACGCAGTATTTT.

V usage is TRBV5-1 and J usage is TRBJ2-1; D not certain. The CDR3 extends over 12 amino acids. The V gene's germline CDR1 is SGHRS and CDR2 YFSETQ. V lost 0 bases, J lost 7 bases, and 5 bases lay in between. CDR3 sequence reads: CASSLGLNEQFF. The CDR3 bases are TGCGCCAGCAGCTTGGGCTTGAATGAGCAGTTCTTC.

V usage is TRBV5-4 and J usage is TRBJ2-7; 14 bases are shared with TRBD2. V dropped 4 bases and J dropped 6; count of bases not matched to a gene: 12. The CDR3 has 17 amino acids. Germline V CDR1 and CDR2: SGHNT, YYREEE (reference sequence). CDR3 sequence: CASSPRLAGGGNGEQYF. CDR3 nucleotides: TGTGCCAGCAGCCCGAGACTAGCGGGAGGGGGTAATGGCGAGCAGTACTTC.

V is TRBV6-4 and J is TRBJ1-3, with D possibly matching TRBD1 (5 bases). The CDR3 contains 14 residues. V gave up 0 bases and J gave up 2 bases, with 5 bases separating them. CDR1 is MRHNA and CDR2 is SNTAGT in the germline V gene. CDR3 sequence reads: CASSDSGAGNTIYF. The CDR3 DNA reads TGTGCCAGCAGTGACTCGGGGGCTGGAAACACCATATATTTT.

In this sample, this clone turned up a few times. The chain has TRBV29-1 and TRBJ2-3; tentatively, D is TRBD1 (5 bases). The CDR3 contains 15 residues. CDR1 is SQVTM and CDR2 is ANQGSEA in the germline V gene. The germline V and J ends were trimmed by 3 bases and 2 bases, with 15 bases remaining between them. The CDR3 protein is CSVDKGARITDTQYF. The CDR3 coding sequence is TGCAGCGTTGACAAAGGGGCGCGCATCACAGATACGCAGTATTTT.

The gene calls are TRBV19 and TRBJ1-4; 8 nucleotides match TRBD1. There are 15 residues in the CDR3. V was pared by 3 bases and J by 5 bases, with 5 bases of the junction left unmatched. Per the germline V gene, CDR1 is LNHDA and CDR2 is SQIVND (reference sequence). The CDR3 loop reads CASSMYDRGNEKLFF. The CDR3 region has the DNA TGTGCCAGTAGTATGTACGACAGGGGAAATGAAAAACTGTTTTTT.

In DNA, the CDR3 is TGCGCCAGCAGCTTGGGAGGGGGGCTAGACTCCTACAATGAGCAGTTCTTC. Translated: CASSLGGGLDSYNEQFF. V is TRBV4-1 and J is TRBJ2-1; a possible D gene is TRBD2 (7 bases). This CDR3 has 17 residues. Looked up from germline, CDR1 is MGHRA and CDR2 is YSYEKL. V was pared by 5 bases and J by 0 bases, with 17 bases between.

The chain joins TRBV7-2 to TRBJ2-4; D is possibly TRBD2 (6 bases). V was clipped by 5 bases and J by 9 bases, with 14 bases between them. Germline CDR1 reads SGHTA; CDR2 reads FQGNSA. There are 13 residues in the CDR3. The CDR3 region is CASSLRGAGIQYF. CDR3 DNA sequence: TGTGCCAGCAGCCTCCGCGGGGCGGGCATTCAGTACTTC.

The V call is TRBV5-5, the J call TRBJ2-5; possibly TRBD1 or TRBD2 for D (5 bases each). CDR1 SGHKS and CDR2 YYEKEE come from the germline V gene (reference sequence). V shed 4 bases and J shed 5 bases, with 15 bases lying between them. This CDR3 comprises 14 residues. The CDR3: CASSDPVGEETQYF. The CDR3 nucleotides are TGTGCCAGCAGCGACCCGGTGGGGGAGGAGACCCAGTACTTC. Drawing the rest from reference TRBV5-5 and TRBJ2-5, the complete variable domain is DAGVTQSPTHLIKTRGQQVTLRCSPISGHKSVSWYQQVLGQGPQFIFQYYEKEERGRGNFPDRFSARQFPNYSSELNVNALLLGDSALYLCASSDPVGEETQYFGPGTRLLVL.